The clone carrying this T cell receptor (beta chain) was found a few times. Germline CDR1 and CDR2: MDHEN and SYDVKM. The CDR3 has 12 residues. V lost 7 bases and J lost 8; bases outside the gene matches: 6. The record originates from a study of shared clonotypes between healthy human individuals. Across the whole study: Three CD4 naive, three CD4 memory, two CD8 naive and one CD8 memory plate were used per donor.

This table comes from immunoSEQ multiplex PCR, and its TCRdb copy is limited to in-frame clones, with some not included. The sample has 600,000 to 750,000 clones, 72% seen once. This clonotype was obtained from a woman aged 25 to 39 in good health. The chain uses TRBV28 and TRBJ1-2; 8 bases are shared with TRBD1. Source material: memory CD4+ T cells sorted from blood. Subset specified: CD45RA-negative fraction. The chain's CDR3 is CASKTGDRGYTF. CDR3 DNA sequence: TGTGCCAGCAAGACAGGGGATCGGGGCTACACCTTC.